These 2 T cell receptor beta chains were all obtained from the same sample, sequenced in a study of glioma-infiltrating T cells. TCR alpha and beta CDR3 regions were amplified from RNA using iRepertoire nested multiplex PCR. TCRdb redid the calling of the multiplex PCR reads with MiXCR, one entry per CDR3 protein. The table shows 300,000 to 400,000 distinct CDR3 sequences, with roughly two fifths occurring only once. The specimen was glioma tissue, nonneoplastic brain tissue, or PBMCs (not recorded which). All receptors come from a human donor with low-grade glioma or glioblastoma, undergoing nonglioma brain surgery, or in good health (not recorded which).

This clonotype was recorded at least ten times. The V gene is TRBV27, the J gene TRBJ1-1; a possible D gene is TRBD1 (5 bases). V was clipped by 2 bases and J by 12 bases, with 13 bases between them. CDR3 length: 12 amino acids. CDR1 MNHEY and CDR2 SMNVEV come from the germline V gene (reference sequence). CDR3 DNA sequence: TGTGCCAGCAGTTTAAAGGGGATTGAGACTTTCTTT. This gives the protein CASSLKGIETFF.

A remark on this clonotype: Relative to the germline gene, one junction end is altered; a read error may explain this. This chain joins TRBV28 and TRBJ1-2, with D perhaps matching TRBD1 (5 bases). Germline CDR1 and CDR2: MDHEN and SYDVKM. The CDR3 length is 13 residues. DNA of the CDR3: TGTGCCAGCAGGTACGGGACCCCCGATGGCTTCACCTTC. The encoded protein is CASRYGTPDGFTF.